This TCR beta chain was sequenced for a study of T cells after yellow fever vaccination (dated by TCRdb to between 2018 and 2021). Context from the whole study: The SMART-Seq v4 Ultra Low Input RNA kit was used to prepare libraries from fractions with low cell numbers. To follow T-cell clones before and after primary and booster YFV17D yellow fever vaccination, bulk TCR alpha and beta repertoires were sequenced over time. Two healthy male donors made up the cohort, one aged 18 to 29 years and the other aged 30 to 40 years. Blood samples were taken at several timepoints before and after primary and secondary immunization, and bulk PBMC replicates and cell subsets were isolated. Findings and caveats that apply to the study as a whole: Only a couple of donors were included in the study, so the extent to which the findings can be generalized is limited. FACS-sorted repertoires could contain abundant contaminating clonotypes from the bulk population, so computational filtering was required. The secondary T-cell response was found to be weaker but faster than the primary response, with a peak reached on day 5 rather than on day 15. After the booster, most clones that had expanded after primary vaccination were detected again (approximately 97% of CD4 and about 88% of CD8), suggesting broad maintenance of memory. A small fraction of clonotypes appeared in both the CD4 and CD8 compartments, likely as a result of convergent recombination.

What this sample's treatment or condition label stands for: live attenuated yellow fever vaccine strain. A standard Ficoll-Paque protocol was used to isolate PBMCs from peripheral blood. CD4 and CD8 T-cell fractions were isolated with Dynabeads CD4 and CD8 positive selection kits. TriZol was used to extract RNA from bulk PBMCs, from CD4 and CD8 fractions, and from dextramer-positive and dextramer-negative fractions. This clonotype occurred many times. Its antigen remains unidentified. Qualities for individual bases were not recorded, and no much larger clone is one base off. V sheds 8 bases and J sheds 2 bases, leaving 12 bases between their ends. From the cysteine through the phenylalanine, the CDR3 covers 13 amino acids. This entry keeps only the CDR3 DNA: 39 bases, framed from base 1. CDR1 SNHLY and CDR2 FYNNEI were looked up in the germline V gene. TCR cDNA was synthesized by 5'RACE template switching, which introduced a universal primer site and unique molecular identifiers. cDNA synthesis was primed from both the TCR alpha and TCR beta constant segments. Two PCR steps were used to amplify libraries, with sample barcodes and sequencing adapters being added in the second step. Sequencing of the libraries was done on either Illumina HiSeq 2500 (2x100 bp) or NovaSeq (2x150 bp). The authors' analysis ran thus. Demultiplexing of reads and collapsing into UMI consensus sequences were performed with MIGEC, and V(D)J alignment was carried out with MiXCR. Using edgeR on replicate PBMC samples, clonotypes were called vaccine-responding if FDR was below 0.01 and the log2 fold change was above 5 up to day 15. Each bulk clonotype received a CD4 or CD8 identity based on whether the sequenced CD4 or CD8 repertoire contained that clonotype at higher abundance. TCRdb cleaned the public reads at Q25 with fastp, built clones with MiXCR and kept in-frame beta chains. A single entry per CDR3 protein holds the most common genes and DNA from its merged rows. The V and J calls come from TCRdb's annotation, not from the publication. Within this sample are about 120,000 distinct CDR3 sequences, with roughly 6.8% of them counted one time only. The top ten constitute roughly 3% of the sample.

The source of this sequence is a man younger than 35 who received the YFV17D yellow fever vaccine. The source material was CD4+ T cells sorted from PBMCs, sampled approximately 47 days after the first yellow fever vaccination. The rearrangement combines TRBV2 with TRBJ2-5; no confident D gene assignment can be made. The DNA sequence is as follows: TGTGCCAGCGGGTTCGCAGGTCAAGAGACCCAGTACTTC. It translates as CASGFAGQETQYF.